This is a list of T cell receptor beta chains from one sample in a study of shared T cell receptors in the human thymus. TCRdb's copy holds only in-frame clones and misses some; the assay was immunoSEQ multiplex PCR. The top ten clones hold about 0.01% of a sample with about 660,000 clones, more than 75% of them seen once. This same sample was also taken into another study, of human thymus T cells.

The sequencing input was thymocytes. These TCRs come from a boy younger than two with a congenital heart defect. Each CDR3 is given with its conserved first and last residue. Each record gives: J gene, V gene, CDR3 length, D gene, clone size, CDR3 protein, CDR3 DNA. The D gene is left open where the match is weak. Some rows mark clone size as missing; the rest say once, few, many or name a class of expanded clone.

J: TRBJ1-2; V: TRBV4-3; length: 14; D: TRBD1; size: few; CDR3: CASSETLGGHGYTF; DNA: TGCGCCAGCAGCGAGACACTAGGGGGCCATGGCTACACCTTC
J: TRBJ2-2; V: TRBV9; length: 17; D: .; size: .; CDR3: CASSVSIMPRNTGELFF; DNA: TGTGCCAGCAGCGTTAGTATAATGCCCCGGAACACCGGGGAGCTGTTTTTT
J: TRBJ1-1; V: TRBV16; length: 14; D: .; size: .; CDR3: CASSHTEVRAEAFF; DNA: TGTGCCAGCAGCCATACGGAGGTTCGTGCTGAAGCTTTCTTT
J: TRBJ2-7; V: TRBV5-4; length: 14; D: TRBD1; size: .; CDR3: CASSLSGQGYEQYF; DNA: TGTGCCAGCAGCTTATCGGGACAGGGCTACGAGCAGTACTTC
J: TRBJ2-7; V: TRBV28; length: 15; D: TRBD1; size: .; CDR3: CASSLAGTGSYEQYF; DNA: TGTGCCAGCAGTTTGGCCGGGACAGGTTCCTACGAGCAGTACTTC
J: TRBJ1-1; V: TRBV29-1; length: 15; D: TRBD1; size: .; CDR3: CSAQRLGQANTEAFF; DNA: TGCAGCGCCCAAAGGTTAGGACAGGCTAACACTGAAGCTTTCTTT
J: TRBJ2-1; V: TRBV5-6; length: 16; D: TRBD2; size: .; CDR3: CASSLALAGAYNEQFF; DNA: TGTGCCAGCAGCTTGGCACTAGCGGGAGCCTACAATGAGCAGTTCTTC
J: TRBJ1-3; V: TRBV4-3; length: 13; D: TRBD1; size: .; CDR3: CASSQGRGNTIYF; DNA: TGCGCCAGCAGCCAAGGCAGGGGGAACACCATATATTTT
J: TRBJ2-7; V: TRBV19; length: 15; D: .; size: .; CDR3: CASRLQGTSAYEQYF; DNA: TGTGCCAGTAGGCTACAGGGGACTAGTGCATACGAGCAGTACTTC
J: TRBJ2-1; V: TRBV19; length: 15; D: .; size: .; CDR3: CATKPSRESYNEQFF; DNA: TGTGCCACCAAACCTAGCCGGGAGTCCTACAATGAGCAGTTCTTC
J: TRBJ2-2; V: TRBV10-3; length: 15; D: TRBD1; size: .; CDR3: CAISGDRGNTGELFF; DNA: TGTGCCATCAGTGGTGACAGGGGGAACACCGGGGAGCTGTTTTTT
J: TRBJ1-5; V: TRBV5-5; length: 17; D: .; size: .; CDR3: CASSCRRNIRNNQPQHF; DNA: TGTGCCAGCAGCTGTCGGAGGAACATCCGAAACAATCAGCCCCAGCATTTT
J: TRBJ2-7; V: TRBV7-9; length: 16; D: .; size: .; CDR3: CASSSTPPGLYYEQYF; DNA: TGTGCCAGCAGCTCGACGCCCCCGGGACTGTACTACGAGCAGTACTTC
J: TRBJ2-1; V: TRBV10-3; length: 14; D: TRBD2; size: .; CDR3: CAAGGLAGENEQFF; DNA: TGTGCCGCAGGAGGACTAGCGGGAGAAAATGAGCAGTTCTTC
J: TRBJ2-7; V: TRBV11-3; length: 16; D: .; size: .; CDR3: CASSRTGQSTVHEQYF; DNA: TGTGCCAGCAGCCGAACCGGACAGAGTACGGTCCACGAGCAGTACTTC
J: TRBJ2-2; V: TRBV9; length: 15; D: .; size: .; CDR3: CASSARDWRTGELFF; DNA: TGTGCCAGCAGCGCCCGGGATTGGAGAACCGGGGAGCTGTTTTTT
J: TRBJ2-2; V: TRBV27; length: 15; D: TRBD1; size: .; CDR3: CAVGQGLVKAGELFF; DNA: TGTGCCGTTGGACAGGGGCTAGTGAAGGCCGGGGAGCTGTTTTTT
J: TRBJ2-6; V: TRBV9; length: 20; D: .; size: .; CDR3: CASSVADGGGQSSGANVLTF; DNA: TGTGCCAGCAGCGTAGCCGATGGGGGGGGACAAAGCTCTGGGGCCAACGTCCTGACTTTC
J: TRBJ1-4; V: TRBV4-3; length: 16; D: .; size: .; CDR3: CASSQDSAALNEKLFF; DNA: TGCGCCAGCAGCCAAGATTCGGCGGCCCTTAATGAAAAACTGTTTTTT
J: TRBJ1-2; V: TRBV7-9; length: 15; D: TRBD1; size: .; CDR3: CASSYNPRDRGGYTF; DNA: TGTGCCAGCAGCTATAATCCCCGGGACAGGGGTGGCTACACCTTC
J: TRBJ2-3; V: TRBV19; length: 17; D: TRBD2; size: .; CDR3: CASSIVLAGYSTDTQYF; DNA: TGTGCCAGTAGTATAGTCCTAGCGGGCTACAGCACAGATACGCAGTATTTT
J: TRBJ2-1; V: TRBV7-8; length: 18; D: TRBD2; size: once; CDR3: CASSLKGLLAASYNEQFF; DNA: TGTGCCAGCAGCCTTAAGGGTCTTCTAGCGGCGTCCTACAATGAGCAGTTCTTC
J: TRBJ1-2; V: TRBV5-4; length: 15; D: .; size: .; CDR3: CASSFWRQPLYGYTF; DNA: TGTGCCAGCAGCTTTTGGAGACAGCCTCTCTATGGCTACACCTTC
J: TRBJ1-2; V: TRBV6-5; length: 15; D: .; size: .; CDR3: CASSYATGGYYGYTF; DNA: TGTGCCAGCAGTTACGCGACGGGAGGGTACTATGGCTACACCTTC
J: TRBJ2-3; V: TRBV30; length: 13; D: .; size: .; CDR3: CAWSVAGPGTQYF; DNA: TGTGCCTGGAGTGTAGCGGGCCCCGGTACGCAGTATTTT
J: TRBJ2-7; V: TRBV2; length: 15; D: TRBD2; size: .; CDR3: CASRYGGRISYEQYF; DNA: TGTGCCAGCAGGTACGGCGGGAGGATATCCTACGAGCAGTACTTC
J: TRBJ1-1; V: TRBV7-9; length: 17; D: TRBD1; size: .; CDR3: CASSCSGTGRWDTEAFF; DNA: TGTGCCAGCAGCTGCTCCGGGACAGGGCGGTGGGACACTGAAGCTTTCTTT
J: TRBJ2-7; V: TRBV7-2; length: 15; D: TRBD1; size: .; CDR3: CASSPRVQGAGEQYF; DNA: TGTGCCAGCAGCCCGCGGGTACAGGGGGCAGGGGAGCAGTACTTC
J: TRBJ2-5; V: TRBV5-1; length: 14; D: TRBD2; size: .; CDR3: CASSLKGGRAAQYF; DNA: TGCGCCAGCAGCTTGAAGGGCGGGAGGGCGGCCCAGTACTTC
J: TRBJ2-2; V: TRBV15; length: 19; D: .; size: .; CDR3: CATSRDFSQEGAHTGELFF; DNA: TGTGCCACCAGCAGAGATTTTAGTCAGGAGGGGGCGCACACCGGGGAGCTGTTTTTT
J: TRBJ2-1; V: TRBV5-6; length: 15; D: .; size: .; CDR3: CASSLSGHSYNEQFF; DNA: TGTGCCAGCAGCTTGTCGGGTCATAGCTACAATGAGCAGTTCTTC
J: TRBJ2-2; V: TRBV2; length: 14; D: TRBD2; size: once; CDR3: CASKEGLAVGELFF; DNA: TGTGCCAGCAAAGAGGGACTAGCTGTCGGGGAGCTGTTTTTT
J: TRBJ2-1; V: TRBV9; length: 16; D: TRBD2; size: .; CDR3: CASSPRGTSAPNEQFF; DNA: TGTGCCAGCAGCCCCAGGGGGACTAGCGCCCCCAATGAGCAGTTCTTC
J: TRBJ2-3; V: TRBV19; length: 14; D: TRBD1; size: .; CDR3: CASGTGPGTDTQYF; DNA: TGTGCCTCCGGGACAGGCCCGGGCACAGATACGCAGTATTTT
J: TRBJ1-5; V: TRBV19; length: 14; D: .; size: .; CDR3: CASSMGASNQPQHF; DNA: TGTGCCAGTAGTATGGGGGCTAGCAATCAGCCCCAGCATTTT
J: TRBJ2-7; V: TRBV12-5; length: 14; D: TRBD2; size: .; CDR3: CASGEEREYYEQYF; DNA: TGTGCTAGTGGTGAGGAGCGGGAGTACTACGAGCAGTACTTC
J: TRBJ1-4; V: TRBV9; length: 15; D: TRBD1; size: .; CDR3: CASSPRPTGGEKLFF; DNA: TGTGCCAGCAGCCCACGTCCCACAGGGGGTGAAAAACTGTTTTTT
J: TRBJ2-3; V: TRBV5-6; length: 16; D: .; size: once; CDR3: CASSRNLLQSQDTQYF; DNA: TGTGCCAGCAGCCGAAATCTCTTACAGTCACAAGATACGCAGTATTTT
J: TRBJ1-3; V: TRBV2; length: 14; D: .; size: .; CDR3: CASSEPVSGNTIYF; DNA: TGTGCCAGCAGTGAACCAGTCTCTGGAAACACCATATATTTT
J: TRBJ2-7; V: TRBV13; length: 16; D: .; size: .; CDR3: CASSASGGEESYEQYF; DNA: TGTGCCAGCAGCGCCTCCGGGGGTGAGGAGTCCTACGAGCAGTACTTC
J: TRBJ2-2; V: TRBV27; length: 13; D: .; size: .; CDR3: CASASDHTGELFF; DNA: TGTGCCAGCGCTAGCGACCACACCGGGGAGCTGTTTTTT
J: TRBJ1-3; V: TRBV28; length: 17; D: TRBD1; size: .; CDR3: CASSPAPLTGSGNTIYF; DNA: TGTGCCAGCAGCCCAGCGCCCCTGACAGGGTCTGGAAACACCATATATTTT
J: TRBJ2-7; V: TRBV4-3; length: 16; D: TRBD2; size: .; CDR3: CASSQDGLAGMHEQYF; DNA: TGCGCCAGCAGCCAAGACGGACTAGCGGGAATGCACGAGCAGTACTTC